Listed here are 28 T cell receptor beta chains from one sample, sequenced in a study of blood T cell repertoires in COVID-19 (dated by TCRdb to the early 2020s). Receptor amplification or capture employed the immunoSEQ multiplex PCR assay. This is the immuneACCESS table as TCRdb keeps it, with only in-frame sequences that have V and J called. A part of the clones is gone; compared with another copy, unresolved V genes explain less than half, and the rest is unexplained. The sample contains roughly 230,000 clones, approximately 83% of them found a single time. The ten biggest clones cover around 6.8% of the sample. The sequenced sample was peripheral blood. The receptors shown here come from a woman aged 45 to 65 with acute or convalescent COVID-19.

The rearrangement uses TRBV7-2 and TRBJ1-2, with D hard to call. This CDR3 is built from 14 residues. Germline V gene lookup returns CDR1 SGHTA and CDR2 FQGNSA. V was clipped by 1 base and J by 0 bases, with 6 bases between them. The CDR3 reads CASSLDFANYGYTF. In DNA, the CDR3 is TGTGCCAGCAGCTTAGATTTCGCTAACTATGGCTACACCTTC.

The chain joins TRBV28 to TRBJ1-2, with D unclear. CDR3 length: 13 amino acids. Trimming cost V 7 bases and J 8 bases, with 17 bases left between them. The germline CDR1 and CDR2 sequences are MDHEN and SYDVKM. CDR3 sequence (DNA): TGTGCCAGCACGGATACGGCGTGGAGAGGCTACACCTTC. Protein product: CASTDTAWRGYTF.

This chain joins TRBV3-1 (or the pseudogene TRBV3-2) and TRBJ2-5; 11 bases map to TRBD2. Trimming cost V 4 bases and J 1 base; bases outside gene matches: 8. CDR1 LGHDT and CDR2 YNNKEL come from the germline V gene (reference sequence). CDR3 size: 17 residues. The CDR3 region has the DNA TGTGCCAGCAGCCCCGGAAGGGGACTAGCGGTCCAAGAGACCCAGTACTTC. Encoded protein: CASSPGRGLAVQETQYF.

The rearrangement joins TRBV9 to TRBJ2-1; TRBD2 aligns across 8 bases. Germline CDR1 reads SGDLS; CDR2 reads YYNGEE. CDR3 size: 14 residues. V lost 1 base and J lost 7; bases outside the gene matches: 4. The CDR3 spells CASSVRASGNEQFF. CDR3 sequence (DNA): TGTGCCAGCAGCGTACGGGCTAGCGGGAATGAGCAGTTCTTC.

The V and J genes are TRBV3-1 (or the pseudogene TRBV3-2) and TRBJ2-7, with a tentative D call TRBD1 (5 bases). From germline, CDR1 is LGHDT and CDR2 YNNKEL (reference sequence). CDR3 length: 15 residues. The V end lost 1 base, the J end lost 7 bases, and 17 bases lay between the germline ends. The CDR3: CASSQADLISGEQYF. The CDR3 nucleotides are TGTGCCAGCAGCCAAGCTGACCTGATCTCAGGGGAGCAGTACTTC.

This clone came up once. This rearrangement joins TRBV10-2 to TRBJ2-7; D not resolved. V shed 5 bases and J shed 7 bases, with 9 bases lying between them. CDR1 WSHSY and CDR2 SAAADI come from the germline V gene. The CDR3 covers 11 residues. This CDR3 reads CASSPSREQYF. The CDR3 bases are TGCGCCAGCAGTCCGTCCCGGGAGCAGTACTTC.

The chain couples TRBV3-1 (or the pseudogene TRBV3-2) to TRBJ1-2; TRBD1 aligns across 7 bases. The CDR3 sequence is 14 residues long. The J segment lost 7 bases and the V segment lost 4 bases, leaving 9 bases of the junction unmatched. Germline CDR1 reads LGHDT; CDR2 reads YNNKEL (reference sequence). Written as DNA, the CDR3 is TGTGCCAGCAGCCTTCCCGGGACAGTGGTTGGCTACACCTTC. It encodes CASSLPGTVVGYTF.

The gene calls are TRBV6-5 and TRBJ2-7; no firm D call. The CDR3 is 14 residues long. Germline values: CDR1 MNHEY, CDR2 SVGAGI. The germline V and J ends were trimmed by 5 bases and 3 bases, with 14 bases remaining between them. In DNA form, the CDR3 reads TGTGCCAGCAGTCGGATGACAACGAACTACGAGCAGTACTTC. Its translation is CASSRMTTNYEQYF.

The chain employs TRBV12-3 or TRBV12-4 and TRBJ2-5, with D possibly TRBD2 on 5 matching bases. Trimming stripped 5 bases from V and 7 bases from J, with 11 bases between. The CDR3 extends over 12 amino acids. CDR3 coding DNA: TGTGCCAGCAGTCGACCCCGGGGGACCCAGTACTTC. It codes for CASSRPRGTQYF.

This clone was picked up one time. The rearrangement joins TRBV11-2 to TRBJ2-2, with D possibly matching TRBD1 (7 bases). Trimming stripped 1 base from V and 4 bases from J, with 13 bases between. The length of the CDR3 is 16 residues. Germline V gene data show CDR1 as SGHAT and CDR2 as FQNNGV. In nucleotides, the CDR3 is TGTGCCAGCAGCTTAGTTGGAGGGGGCGTCACCGGGGAGCTGTTTTTT. The encoded protein is CASSLVGGGVTGELFF.

J is TRBJ2-5 and V is TRBV4-1, with 7 bases identical to TRBD2. Losses at the gene ends were 4 bases for V and 3 bases for J; bases not matched to a gene: 5. CDR1 is MGHRA, CDR2 YSYEKL, per germline. This CDR3 is 14 amino acids long. The CDR3 spells CASSRGTNEETQYF. CDR3 coding DNA: TGCGCCAGCAGCCGAGGGACTAACGAAGAGACCCAGTACTTC.

The rearrangement links TRBV15 to TRBJ1-2; D gene ambiguous. V was pared by 5 bases and J by 4 bases, with 11 bases between. The CDR3 consists of 13 residues. Germline CDR1 is LNHNV and CDR2 is YYDKDF (reference sequence). CDR3: CATSGGESYGYTF. In DNA form, the CDR3 reads TGTGCCACCAGCGGAGGAGAAAGCTATGGCTACACCTTC. Full variable domain (missing parts from reference TRBV15 and TRBJ1-2): DAMVIQNPRYQVTQFGKPVTLSCSQTLNHNVMYWYQQKSSQAPKLLFHYYDKDFNNEADTPDNFQSRRPNTSFCFLDIRSPGLGDTAMYLCATSGGESYGYTFGSGTRLTVV.

The chain joins TRBV19 to TRBJ1-5; 9 bases line up with TRBD1. V lost 11 bases, J lost 1 base, and 6 bases stayed unmatched. The germline CDR1 and CDR2 sequences are LNHDA and SQIVND (reference sequence). This CDR3 is built from 14 residues. The CDR3, as DNA: TGTGCCGTACAGGGGGCGTTGAGCAATCAGCCCCAGCATTTT. Its translation is CAVQGALSNQPQHF.

The chain joins TRBV14 to TRBJ2-1, with 7 positions matching TRBD1. Germline CDR1 reads SGHDN; CDR2 reads FVKESK. The CDR3 is 17 amino acids. The J segment lost 3 bases and the V segment lost 4 bases, leaving 12 bases of the junction unmatched. CDR3 nucleotides: TGTGCCAGCAGCCGCTATGCCGGGACAGCGATCTACAATGAGCAGTTCTTC. Amino acid sequence: CASSRYAGTAIYNEQFF.

The chain uses TRBV30 and TRBJ1-3; D might be TRBD1 (5 bases). Germline V gene data show CDR1 as GTSNPN and CDR2 as SVGIG (reference sequence). The CDR3 contains 14 residues. V was pared by 5 bases and J by 2 bases, with 13 bases between. The CDR3 DNA follows: TGTGCCTGGGAGTCGGGGGGGGCTGGAAACACCATATATTTT. This gives the protein CAWESGGAGNTIYF.

This clone came up a few times. The genes are TRBV5-1 and TRBJ2-2, with 7 nucleotides matching TRBD2. The CDR3 totals 18 residues. The trim removed 1 base at V and 3 bases at J, leaving 12 bases unmatched. Per germline, CDR1 SGHRS and CDR2 YFSETQ. The CDR3 sequence is CASSLRRSWLADTGELFF. CDR3 in DNA: TGCGCCAGCAGCTTGCGGAGGAGTTGGCTAGCGGACACCGGGGAGCTGTTTTTT. The complete variable domain, with remaining parts taken from reference TRBV5-1 and TRBJ2-2, reads KAGVTQTPRYLIKTRGQQVTLSCSPISGHRSVSWYQQTPGQGLQFLFEYFSETQRNKGNFPGRFSGRQFSNSRSEMNVSTLELGDSALYLCASSLRRSWLADTGELFFGEGSRLTVL.

Only a few counts were recorded for this clone. The rearrangement links TRBV18 to TRBJ2-5; D is possibly TRBD1 (8 bases). This CDR3 region has 17 residues. Germline CDR1 and CDR2: KGHSH and LQKENI. V gave up 3 bases and J gave up 5 bases, with 22 bases separating them. CDR3 DNA sequence: TGTGCCAGCTCACCTCTCGGACAGGGCGGGAGTGGTGAGACCCAGTACTTC. It translates to CASSPLGQGGSGETQYF.

This clone was recorded only once. The rearrangement joins TRBV15 to TRBJ1-6, with D perhaps TRBD1 (5 bases). The V gene's germline CDR1 is LNHNV and CDR2 YYDKDF (reference sequence). Trimming cost V 0 bases and J 17 bases, with 11 bases left between them. This CDR3 contains 12 residues. This CDR3 is CATSRDRTKVHF. DNA for the CDR3: TGTGCCACCAGCAGAGACCGGACAAAGGTCCACTTT.

The J gene is TRBJ1-1, the V gene TRBV29-1; D is ambiguous. V lost 7 bases and J 1 base, leaving 13 bases between the germline ends. Germline V gene data show CDR1 as SQVTM and CDR2 as ANQGSEA. CDR3 size: 13 residues. The CDR3 loop reads CSGRASWNTEAFF. The CDR3 DNA follows: TGCAGCGGGAGGGCCTCCTGGAACACTGAAGCTTTCTTT.

This rearrangement joins TRBV5-6 to TRBJ2-6, with D tentatively TRBD1 (6 bases). V lost 4 bases and J 2 bases, leaving 13 bases between the germline ends. This CDR3 has 16 residues. CDR1 is SGHDT, CDR2 YYEEEE, per germline. The CDR3 region is CASSRGQLTGANVLTF. In DNA form, the CDR3 reads TGTGCCAGCAGCCGCGGACAGTTGACTGGGGCCAACGTCCTGACTTTC.

V usage is TRBV5-1 and J usage is TRBJ1-5; a possible D gene is TRBD1 (5 bases). CDR1 and CDR2 from the germline V gene are SGHRS and YFSETQ. This CDR3 is built from 14 residues. V lost 0 bases and J 6 bases, leaving 10 bases between the germline ends. The DNA of the CDR3 is TGCGCCAGCAGCTTGGGGGAGGGGACTCAGCCCCAGCATTTT. Protein product: CASSLGEGTQPQHF.

The chain carries TRBV3-1 (or the pseudogene TRBV3-2) and TRBJ2-5, with a weak D call TRBD1 (5 bases). The germline V gene has CDR1 LGHDT and CDR2 YNNKEL (reference sequence). This CDR3 contains 14 residues. Trimming stripped 2 bases from V and 5 bases from J, with 12 bases between. In DNA form, the CDR3 reads TGTGCCAGCAGCCAAAGACCAGCAGGGGAGACCCAGTACTTC. Its protein product is CASSQRPAGETQYF.

The CDR3 DNA is TGCGCCAGCAGCTTGGGGACTTCCACCGCCTACGAGCAGTACTTC. Its protein is CASSLGTSTAYEQYF. This chain uses TRBV5-1 with TRBJ2-7, with D possibly being TRBD2 (5 bases). CDR1 SGHRS and CDR2 YFSETQ come from the germline V gene. Trimming pared 0 bases from V and 2 bases from J, leaving 12 bases between. The CDR3 covers 15 residues.

The gene calls are TRBV6-4 and TRBJ2-1; 9 positions match TRBD2. The V segment lost 4 bases and the J segment 5 bases; nucleotides outside the gene matches: 3. The CDR3 is 14 amino acids. CDR1 MRHNA and CDR2 SNTAGT come from the germline V gene. In DNA, the CDR3 is TGTGCCAGCAGTGTCCTAGCGGGAAACAATGAGCAGTTCTTC. The encoded protein is CASSVLAGNNEQFF.

This chain connects TRBV6-4 to TRBJ1-4; D possibly corresponds to TRBD1 (6 bases). This CDR3 region has 18 residues. Looked up from germline, CDR1 is MRHNA and CDR2 is SNTAGT. The germline V and J ends were trimmed by 8 bases and 3 bases, with 25 bases remaining between them. The CDR3, as DNA: TGTGCCAGCCAAGTTGGTTGGGGGCCTGAAGACCCTAATGAAAAACTGTTTTTT. Protein: CASQVGWGPEDPNEKLFF.

This chain joins TRBV13 and TRBJ1-2; 9 bases align to TRBD1. In germline, CDR1 is PRHDT, CDR2 FYEKMQ (reference sequence). This CDR3 is 14 amino acids long. V lost 4 bases, J lost 8 bases, and 8 bases stayed unmatched. In nucleotides, the CDR3 is TGTGCCAGCAGCTCCGGGACAGGGCTTACCGGCTACACCTTC. This gives the protein CASSSGTGLTGYTF.

As for this clone: Mismatch with germline at one junction end may stem from a read error. The V gene is TRBV7-7, the J gene TRBJ1-6, with TRBD1 identical over 7 bases. CDR1 is SSHAT, CDR2 FNYEAQ, per germline (reference sequence). This CDR3 has 18 amino acids. Here the CDR3 DNA reads TGTGCTAGCACCTTTTTCTTACCGGGACACAGGGGTAATTCACCCCTCCACTTT. Residues: CASTFFLPGHRGNSPLHF.

The chain combines TRBV9 with TRBJ2-2; 7 nucleotides line up with TRBD1. This CDR3 has 16 amino acids. Germline assignment: CDR1 SGDLS and CDR2 YYNGEE. V shed 2 bases, J shed 0 bases, and the junction held 4 bases outside the gene matches. The CDR3 sequence: CASSVDTGANTGELFF. Here the CDR3 DNA reads TGTGCCAGCAGCGTGGATACAGGGGCGAACACCGGGGAGCTGTTTTTT.